This is a list of T cell receptor beta chains from one sample in a study of cytomegalovirus exposure and HLA in healthy donors. Produced via immunoSEQ multiplex PCR; TCRdb's table is partial and in-frame only. In the table there are around 140,000 clones, roughly three quarters of which are singletons. The sequencing sample was made of PBMCs. These receptors all stem from a male donor in good health and CMV-seronegative. Each CDR3 is given with its conserved first and last residue. The order of the fields is J gene, V gene, clone size, CDR3 length, D gene, CDR3 DNA, CDR3 protein. A D gene is named only where the DNA matches it firmly. Rows give clone size only sometimes, using once, few, many, or a class for an expanded clone.

J gene: TRBJ1-1
V gene: TRBV9
clone size: .
CDR3 length: 17
D gene: TRBD1
CDR3 DNA: TGTGCCAGCAGCGTAGGCGACAGGGATTTGTTTGACACTGAAGCTTTCTTT
CDR3 protein: CASSVGDRDLFDTEAFF

J gene: TRBJ1-1
V gene: TRBV14
clone size: .
CDR3 length: 14
D gene: TRBD1
CDR3 DNA: TGTGCCAGCAGAAGACAGGGGAGCGGGACTGAAGCTTTCTTT
CDR3 protein: CASRRQGSGTEAFF

J gene: TRBJ2-5
V gene: TRBV29-1
clone size: .
CDR3 length: 13
D gene: .
CDR3 DNA: TGCAGCATAAAACGGGACTTGCAAGAGACCCAGTACTTC
CDR3 protein: CSIKRDLQETQYF

J gene: TRBJ2-3
V gene: TRBV7-9
clone size: .
CDR3 length: 12
D gene: .
CDR3 DNA: TGTGCCAGCAGACGGAGCACAGATACGCAGTATTTT
CDR3 protein: CASRRSTDTQYF

J gene: TRBJ1-1
V gene: TRBV7-9
clone size: .
CDR3 length: 14
D gene: TRBD1
CDR3 DNA: TGTGCCAGCAGCGAGGACAGGGCGGGTACTGAAGCTTTCTTT
CDR3 protein: CASSEDRAGTEAFF

J gene: TRBJ2-7
V gene: TRBV2
clone size: .
CDR3 length: 15
D gene: .
CDR3 DNA: TGTGCCAGCAGTGAAGCTGGACTGAGCTCCTACGAGCAGTACTTC
CDR3 protein: CASSEAGLSSYEQYF

J gene: TRBJ1-5
V gene: TRBV7-8
clone size: .
CDR3 length: 15
D gene: .
CDR3 DNA: TGTGCCAGCAGCTTAGAAGCCGGGGAAGCATTGGCCCAGCATTTT
CDR3 protein: CASSLEAGEALAQHF

J gene: TRBJ2-3
V gene: TRBV7-9
clone size: .
CDR3 length: 16
D gene: TRBD1
CDR3 DNA: TGTGCCAGCAGCCTAGGGCGGACAGGCCCAAAGGGTACGCAGTATTTT
CDR3 protein: CASSLGRTGPKGTQYF

J gene: TRBJ1-6
V gene: TRBV19
clone size: .
CDR3 length: 13
D gene: .
CDR3 DNA: TGTGCCAGTAGTATACAGTATAATTCACCCCTCCACTTT
CDR3 protein: CASSIQYNSPLHF

J gene: TRBJ2-5
V gene: TRBV6-5
clone size: .
CDR3 length: 13
D gene: .
CDR3 DNA: TGTGCCAGCAGGCCCGGGGTTCAAGAGACCCAGTACTTC
CDR3 protein: CASRPGVQETQYF

J gene: TRBJ2-7
V gene: TRBV7-9
clone size: .
CDR3 length: 13
D gene: TRBD1
CDR3 DNA: TGTGCCAGCAGCTCTACAGGGGGCTACGAGCAGTACTTC
CDR3 protein: CASSSTGGYEQYF

J gene: TRBJ2-7
V gene: TRBV5-6
clone size: .
CDR3 length: 14
D gene: TRBD1
CDR3 DNA: TGTGCCAGCAGCTATACCGGGACAGCCTACGAGCAGTACTTC
CDR3 protein: CASSYTGTAYEQYF

J gene: TRBJ1-1
V gene: TRBV6-1
clone size: .
CDR3 length: 14
D gene: .
CDR3 DNA: TGTGCCAGCAGTTCAGACGGAGGTTACACTGAAGCTTTCTTT
CDR3 protein: CASSSDGGYTEAFF

J gene: TRBJ1-1
V gene: TRBV30
clone size: .
CDR3 length: 13
D gene: .
CDR3 DNA: TGTGCCTGGAGCCGAGACTGGAACACTGAAGCTTTCTTT
CDR3 protein: CAWSRDWNTEAFF

J gene: TRBJ1-6
V gene: TRBV7-2
clone size: .
CDR3 length: 18
D gene: TRBD1
CDR3 DNA: TGTGCCAGCAGCTTAGAGGGCTCTGCCGGGACAGTGAATTCACCCCTCCACTTT
CDR3 protein: CASSLEGSAGTVNSPLHF

J gene: TRBJ1-2
V gene: TRBV27
clone size: .
CDR3 length: 18
D gene: TRBD1
CDR3 DNA: TGTGCCAGCAGTACTCGTCCCGGGACAGGGGGCTACGCCTATGGCTACACCTTC
CDR3 protein: CASSTRPGTGGYAYGYTF

J gene: TRBJ2-7
V gene: TRBV4-2
clone size: .
CDR3 length: 16
D gene: .
CDR3 DNA: TGTGCCAGCAGTCAAGTTCCAGGGCGCAGCTCCTACGAGCAGTACTTC
CDR3 protein: CASSQVPGRSSYEQYF

J gene: TRBJ2-5
V gene: TRBV19
clone size: .
CDR3 length: 15
D gene: TRBD2
CDR3 DNA: TGTGCCAGTAGCCAACTAGCGGCGTACCAAGAGACCCAGTACTTC
CDR3 protein: CASSQLAAYQETQYF

J gene: TRBJ1-1
V gene: TRBV9
clone size: .
CDR3 length: 13
D gene: .
CDR3 DNA: TGTGCCAGCAGCGTAGGGGCTGGTACTGAAGCTTTCTTT
CDR3 protein: CASSVGAGTEAFF

J gene: TRBJ1-3
V gene: TRBV5-1
clone size: .
CDR3 length: 14
D gene: .
CDR3 DNA: TGCGCCAGCAGCGGAGGGAGCTCTGGAAACACCATATATTTT
CDR3 protein: CASSGGSSGNTIYF

J gene: TRBJ1-1
V gene: TRBV19
clone size: .
CDR3 length: 13
D gene: TRBD1
CDR3 DNA: TGTGCCAGTAGTCGACAGGGGAACACTGAAGCTTTCTTT
CDR3 protein: CASSRQGNTEAFF

J gene: TRBJ1-5
V gene: TRBV18
clone size: .
CDR3 length: 14
D gene: .
CDR3 DNA: TGTGCCAGCTCCCTGTCGGGGGGAGATCAGCCCCAGCATTTT
CDR3 protein: CASSLSGGDQPQHF

J gene: TRBJ1-5
V gene: TRBV19
clone size: .
CDR3 length: 17
D gene: .
CDR3 DNA: TGTGCCAGTAGTACCGCCGGGGGAAATGGGGGCAATCAGCCCCAGCATTTT
CDR3 protein: CASSTAGGNGGNQPQHF

J gene: TRBJ1-1
V gene: TRBV7-3
clone size: .
CDR3 length: 15
D gene: .
CDR3 DNA: TGTGCCAGCAGCCCTCAGGGTGACACGGACACTGAAGCTTTCTTT
CDR3 protein: CASSPQGDTDTEAFF

J gene: TRBJ1-2
V gene: TRBV27
clone size: .
CDR3 length: 12
D gene: TRBD1
CDR3 DNA: TGTGCCAGCCGACAGGGGATTGATGGCTACACCTTC
CDR3 protein: CASRQGIDGYTF

J gene: TRBJ1-4
V gene: TRBV19
clone size: .
CDR3 length: 16
D gene: TRBD1
CDR3 DNA: TGTGCCAGTAGGTCGGACAGGGGGGCTGCTAATGAAAAACTGTTTTTT
CDR3 protein: CASRSDRGAANEKLFF

J gene: TRBJ1-2
V gene: TRBV6-6
clone size: .
CDR3 length: 15
D gene: .
CDR3 DNA: TGTGCCAGCAGTTCCCAATGGGGGCAGGACTATGGCTACACCTTC
CDR3 protein: CASSSQWGQDYGYTF

J gene: TRBJ1-2
V gene: TRBV6-1
clone size: .
CDR3 length: 14
D gene: .
CDR3 DNA: TGTGCCAGCAGTGAGACACAGGGATCGGCTGGCTACACCTTC
CDR3 protein: CASSETQGSAGYTF

J gene: TRBJ1-4
V gene: TRBV6-6
clone size: .
CDR3 length: 14
D gene: .
CDR3 DNA: TGTGTCAGCAGTATCCGGGACTCCTCTGAAAAACTGTTTTTT
CDR3 protein: CVSSIRDSSEKLFF

J gene: TRBJ2-5
V gene: TRBV12-5
clone size: .
CDR3 length: 13
D gene: .
CDR3 DNA: TGTGCTAGTGAAGGCCAGGGAAAAGAGACCCAGTACTTC
CDR3 protein: CASEGQGKETQYF

J gene: TRBJ2-3
V gene: TRBV7-3
clone size: .
CDR3 length: 14
D gene: TRBD1
CDR3 DNA: TGTGCCAGCAGCAGGGGACAGGGGGGGGATACGCAGTATTTT
CDR3 protein: CASSRGQGGDTQYF

J gene: TRBJ1-2
V gene: TRBV7-2
clone size: .
CDR3 length: 12
D gene: .
CDR3 DNA: TGTGCCAGCAGCTTAGCACCGGGAGGCTACACCTTC
CDR3 protein: CASSLAPGGYTF

J gene: TRBJ1-4
V gene: TRBV19
clone size: .
CDR3 length: 15
D gene: .
CDR3 DNA: TGTGCCAGTAGTTTTTCGACATTACAAGGAGAAAAACTGTTTTTT
CDR3 protein: CASSFSTLQGEKLFF

J gene: TRBJ1-5
V gene: TRBV18
clone size: few
CDR3 length: 12
D gene: .
CDR3 DNA: TGTGCCAGCTCACTCCCAGGCCAGCCCCAGCATTTT
CDR3 protein: CASSLPGQPQHF

J gene: TRBJ2-1
V gene: TRBV18
clone size: .
CDR3 length: 16
D gene: .
CDR3 DNA: TGTGCCAGCTCACCACCGAAGGGAGCGGGCTACAATGAGCAGTTCTTC
CDR3 protein: CASSPPKGAGYNEQFF